This entry features one T cell receptor beta chain sequence. These data are taken from a study of T cells expressing NK-cell markers. Study summary: Underlying the TCR beta repertoires were sorted CD3+CD56+NKG2C+, CD3+CD56+NKG2C- and CD3+CD56-NKG2C+ T cells. One of the eight sequenced donors was seronegative, whereas the other seven were HCMV-seropositive.

TCRdb reprocessed the 5' RACE reads and reports one entry per CDR3 protein, with no DNA. The ten top clones account for approximately 17%, within a sample of about 120,000 distinct CDR3 sequences. The CDR3 has 14 residues. Germline CDR1 reads SEHNR; CDR2 reads FQNEAQ (reference sequence). Sequenced: blood T cells: a sorted CD56 or NKG2C T cell subset, CD4+ or CD8+ T cells, or bulk PBMC T cells (not recorded which). V gene TRBV7-9 combines with J gene TRBJ2-7; checking the TCRdb D call of TRBD1 is not possible without DNA. The receptor comes from a woman aged 18 to 75 in good health. CDR3: CASSPTGATYEQYF.